These T cell receptor beta chains were read from a single sample in a study of blood T cell repertoires in COVID-19. TCRdb's table, derived via immunoSEQ multiplex PCR, lists solely in-frame clones and lacks some. The table includes about 180,000 clones, approximately 88% detected once. What was sequenced was peripheral blood. Receptor source: a middle-aged woman with COVID-19, enrolled during active disease. The CDR3 runs from the conserved cysteine through the conserved F or W. A D gene is named only where the DNA matches it firmly. Rows give clone size only sometimes, using once, few, many, or a class for an expanded clone.

.,TRBV7-9,.,TRBJ2-7,CASSKADEQYF,TGTGCCAGCAGTAAAGCGGACGAGCAGTACTTC
.,TRBV7-9,.,TRBJ2-7,CASSSGRRAYEQYF,TGTGCCAGCAGCTCGGGTCGCAGGGCCTACGAGCAGTACTTC
TRBD2,TRBV13,.,TRBJ2-7,CASSFGLAGFSYEQYF,TGTGCCAGCAGCTTCGGGTTAGCGGGGTTTTCCTACGAGCAGTACTTC
.,TRBV9,.,TRBJ1-1,CASSAGVRGAFF,TGTGCCAGCAGCGCCGGGGTCCGAGGGGCTTTCTTT
.,TRBV5-1,.,TRBJ1-4,CASSGREKGEKLFF,TGTGCCAGCAGCGGCCGGGAAAAGGGAGAAAAACTGTTTTTT
TRBD2,TRBV6-5,.,TRBJ2-5,CASSPSGAGGETQYF,TGTGCCAGCAGCCCATCCGGAGCGGGGGGGGAGACCCAGTACTTC
TRBD2,TRBV4-1,.,TRBJ2-1,CASSATPGGSYNEQFF,TGCGCCAGCAGTGCCACCCCGGGGGGGTCCTACAATGAGCAGTTCTTC
TRBD2,TRBV10-1,once,TRBJ2-3,CASSETVRGADTQYF,TGCGCCAGCAGTGAGACGGTTCGGGGGGCAGATACGCAGTATTTT
TRBD1,TRBV5-4,.,TRBJ1-2,CASTDRQGSNYGYTF,TGTGCCAGCACCGACAGACAGGGGTCTAACTATGGCTACACCTTC
TRBD2,TRBV4-1,.,TRBJ2-7,CASSQEPARLAGGNEQYF,TGCGCCAGCAGCCAAGAGCCCGCCAGACTAGCGGGGGGAAACGAGCAGTACTTC
TRBD2,TRBV7-6,few,TRBJ2-2,CASSFLSPGLAGTGELFF,TGTGCCAGCAGCTTTTTAAGCCCGGGACTAGCGGGGACCGGGGAGCTGTTTTTT
.,TRBV19,.,TRBJ1-1,CASNPGLTNTEAFF,TGTGCCAGTAACCCAGGGCTAACGAACACTGAAGCTTTCTTT